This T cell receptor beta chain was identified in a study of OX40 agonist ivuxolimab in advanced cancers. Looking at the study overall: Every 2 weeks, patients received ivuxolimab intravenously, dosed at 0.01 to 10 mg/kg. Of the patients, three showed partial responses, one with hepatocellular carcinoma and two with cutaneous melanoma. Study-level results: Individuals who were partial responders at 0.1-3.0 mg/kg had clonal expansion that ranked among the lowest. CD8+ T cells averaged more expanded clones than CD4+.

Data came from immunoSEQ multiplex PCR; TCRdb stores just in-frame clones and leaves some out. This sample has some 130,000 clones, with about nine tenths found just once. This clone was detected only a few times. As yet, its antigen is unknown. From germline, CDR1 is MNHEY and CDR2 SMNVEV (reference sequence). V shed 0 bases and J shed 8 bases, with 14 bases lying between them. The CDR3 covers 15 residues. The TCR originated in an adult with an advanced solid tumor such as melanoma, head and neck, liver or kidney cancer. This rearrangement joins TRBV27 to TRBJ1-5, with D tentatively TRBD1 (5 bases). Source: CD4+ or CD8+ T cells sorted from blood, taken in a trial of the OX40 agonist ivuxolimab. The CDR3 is CASSLSGQGLKPQHF. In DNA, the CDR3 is TGTGCCAGCAGTTTATCCGGGCAGGGTCTCAAGCCCCAGCATTTT.